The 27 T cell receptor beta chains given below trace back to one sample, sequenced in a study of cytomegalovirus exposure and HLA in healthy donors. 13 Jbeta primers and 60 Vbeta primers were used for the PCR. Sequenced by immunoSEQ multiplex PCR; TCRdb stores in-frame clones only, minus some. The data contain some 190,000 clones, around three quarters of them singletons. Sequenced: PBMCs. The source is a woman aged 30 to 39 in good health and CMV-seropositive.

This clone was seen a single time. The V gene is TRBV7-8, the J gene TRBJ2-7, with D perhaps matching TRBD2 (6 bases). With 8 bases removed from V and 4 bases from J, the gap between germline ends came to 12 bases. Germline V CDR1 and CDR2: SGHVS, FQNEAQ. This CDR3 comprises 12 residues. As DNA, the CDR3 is TGTGCCAGCGGGGCGGAGGGATACGAGCAGTACTTC. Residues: CASGAEGYEQYF.

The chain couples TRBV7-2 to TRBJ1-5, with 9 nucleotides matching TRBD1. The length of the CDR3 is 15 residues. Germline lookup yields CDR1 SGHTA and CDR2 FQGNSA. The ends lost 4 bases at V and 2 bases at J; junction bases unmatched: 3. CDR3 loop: CASSSGQGRNQPQHF. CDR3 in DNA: TGTGCCAGCAGCTCGGGACAGGGACGCAATCAGCCCCAGCATTTT.

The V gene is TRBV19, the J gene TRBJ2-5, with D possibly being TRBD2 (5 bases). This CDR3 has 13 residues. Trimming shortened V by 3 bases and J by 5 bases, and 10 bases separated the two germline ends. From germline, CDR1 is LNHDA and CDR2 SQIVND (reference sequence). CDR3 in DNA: TGTGCCAGTAGTATCCAGGCGGGCGAGACCCAGTACTTC. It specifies CASSIQAGETQYF.

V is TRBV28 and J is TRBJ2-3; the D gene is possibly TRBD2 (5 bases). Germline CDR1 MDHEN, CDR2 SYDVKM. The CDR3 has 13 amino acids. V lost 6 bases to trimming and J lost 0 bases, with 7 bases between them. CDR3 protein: CASRWTSTDTQYF. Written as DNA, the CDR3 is TGTGCCAGCAGATGGACTAGCACAGATACGCAGTATTTT. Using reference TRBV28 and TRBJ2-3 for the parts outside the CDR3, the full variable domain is DVKVTQSSRYLVKRTGEKVFLECVQDMDHENMFWYRQDPGLGLRLIYFSYDVKMKEKGDIPEGYSVSREKKERFSLILESASTNQTSMYLCASRWTSTDTQYFGPGTRLTVL.

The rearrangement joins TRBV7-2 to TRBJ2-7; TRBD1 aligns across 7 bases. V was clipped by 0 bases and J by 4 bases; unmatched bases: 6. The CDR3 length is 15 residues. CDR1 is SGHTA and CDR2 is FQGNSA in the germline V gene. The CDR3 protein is CASSLATGAQYEQYF. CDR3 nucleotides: TGTGCCAGCAGCTTAGCTACAGGGGCGCAGTACGAGCAGTACTTC.

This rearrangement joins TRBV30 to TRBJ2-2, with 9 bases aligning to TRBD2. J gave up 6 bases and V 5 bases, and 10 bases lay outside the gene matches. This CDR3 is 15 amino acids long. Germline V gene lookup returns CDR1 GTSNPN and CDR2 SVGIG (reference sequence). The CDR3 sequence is CAWGPFSGRSGELFF. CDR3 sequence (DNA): TGTGCCTGGGGTCCCTTTAGCGGGAGATCCGGGGAGCTGTTTTTT. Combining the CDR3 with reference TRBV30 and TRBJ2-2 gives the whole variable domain SQTIHQWPATLVQPVGSPLSLECTVEGTSNPNLYWYRQAAGRGLQLLFYSVGIGQISSEVPQNLSASRPQDRQFILSSKKLLLSDSGFYLCAWGPFSGRSGELFFGEGSRLTVL.

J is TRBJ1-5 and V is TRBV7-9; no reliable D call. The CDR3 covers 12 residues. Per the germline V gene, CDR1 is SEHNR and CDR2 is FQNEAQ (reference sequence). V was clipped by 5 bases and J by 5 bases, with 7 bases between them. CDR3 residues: CASSTSYQPQHF. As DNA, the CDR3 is TGTGCCAGCAGCACCAGTTATCAGCCCCAGCATTTT.

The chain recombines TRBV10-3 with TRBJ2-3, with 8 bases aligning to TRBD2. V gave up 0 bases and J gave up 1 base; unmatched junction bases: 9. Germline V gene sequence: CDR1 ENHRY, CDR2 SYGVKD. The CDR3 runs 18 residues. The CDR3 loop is CAISESENSGGGTDTQYF. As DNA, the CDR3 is TGTGCCATCAGTGAGTCGGAGAACAGCGGGGGAGGCACAGATACGCAGTATTTT.

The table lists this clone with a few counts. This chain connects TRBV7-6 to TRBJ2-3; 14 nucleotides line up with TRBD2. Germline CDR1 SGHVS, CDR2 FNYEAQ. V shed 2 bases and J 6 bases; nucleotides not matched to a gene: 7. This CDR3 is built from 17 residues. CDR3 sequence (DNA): TGTGCCAGCAGCTTAAGACTAGCGGGGGGGGCCGGGGATACGCAGTATTTT. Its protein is CASSLRLAGGAGDTQYF. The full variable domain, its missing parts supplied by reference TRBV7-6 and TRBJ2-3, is GAGVSQSPRYKVTKRGQDVALRCDPISGHVSLYWYRQALGQGPEFLTYFNYEAQQDKSGLPNDRFSAERPEGSISTLTIQRTEQRDSAMYRCASSLRLAGGAGDTQYFGPGTRLTVL.

CDR3 sequence (DNA): TGTGCCAGCAGTGAATTTTGGGTGGACAGTAAAAACATTCAGTACTTC. Translated, it gives CASSEFWVDSKNIQYF. The rearrangement joins TRBV2 to TRBJ2-4, with D maybe TRBD1 (6 bases). The V gene lost 2 bases and the J gene lost 4 bases, with 15 bases spanning the gap. Germline CDR1 and CDR2: SNHLY and FYNNEI. This CDR3 has 16 residues.

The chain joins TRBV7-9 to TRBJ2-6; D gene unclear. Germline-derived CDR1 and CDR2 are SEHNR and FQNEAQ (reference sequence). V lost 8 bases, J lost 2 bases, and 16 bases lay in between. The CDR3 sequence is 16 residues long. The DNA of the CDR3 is TGTGCCAGCTTCATTCCTAGAGCCGCTGGGGCCAACGTCCTGACTTTC. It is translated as CASFIPRAAGANVLTF.

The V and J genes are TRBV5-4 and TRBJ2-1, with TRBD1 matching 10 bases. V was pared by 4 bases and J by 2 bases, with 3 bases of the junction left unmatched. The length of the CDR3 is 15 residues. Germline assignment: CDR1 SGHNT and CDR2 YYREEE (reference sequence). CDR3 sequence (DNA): TGTGCCAGCAGCCCGGGACAGGGGCCCTACAATGAGCAGTTCTTC. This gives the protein CASSPGQGPYNEQFF.

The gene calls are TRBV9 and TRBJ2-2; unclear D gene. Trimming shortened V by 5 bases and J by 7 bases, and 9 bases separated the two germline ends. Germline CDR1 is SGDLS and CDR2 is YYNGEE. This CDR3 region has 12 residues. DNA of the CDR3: TGTGCCAGCAGAGCTGCCAACGGGGAGCTGTTTTTT. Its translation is CASRAANGELFF.

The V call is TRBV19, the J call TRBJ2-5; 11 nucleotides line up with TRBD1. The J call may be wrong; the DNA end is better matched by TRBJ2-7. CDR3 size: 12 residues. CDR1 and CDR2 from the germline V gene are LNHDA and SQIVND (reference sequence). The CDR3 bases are TGTGCCAGTAGGGACAGGGGGCGCGAGCAGTACTTC. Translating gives CASRDRGREQYF.

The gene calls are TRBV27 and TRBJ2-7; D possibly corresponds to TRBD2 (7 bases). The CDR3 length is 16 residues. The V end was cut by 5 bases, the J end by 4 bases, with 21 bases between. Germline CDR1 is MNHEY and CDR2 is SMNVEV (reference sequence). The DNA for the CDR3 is TGTGCCAGCAGTCCCCGTTCCGGGGGGCGCCGATACGAGCAGTACTTC. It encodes CASSPRSGGRRYEQYF.

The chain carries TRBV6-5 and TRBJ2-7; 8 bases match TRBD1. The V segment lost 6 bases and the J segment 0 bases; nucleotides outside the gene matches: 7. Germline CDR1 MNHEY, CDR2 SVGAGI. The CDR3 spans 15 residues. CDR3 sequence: CASRLDRESSYEQYF. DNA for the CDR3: TGTGCCAGCAGATTGGACAGGGAGAGCTCCTACGAGCAGTACTTC.

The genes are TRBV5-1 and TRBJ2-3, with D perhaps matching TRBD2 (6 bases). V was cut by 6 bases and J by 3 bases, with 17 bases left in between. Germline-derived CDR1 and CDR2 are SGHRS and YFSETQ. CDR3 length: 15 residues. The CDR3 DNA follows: TGCGCCAGCACCCAACGACTAGGTCTGACAGATACGCAGTATTTT. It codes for CASTQRLGLTDTQYF.

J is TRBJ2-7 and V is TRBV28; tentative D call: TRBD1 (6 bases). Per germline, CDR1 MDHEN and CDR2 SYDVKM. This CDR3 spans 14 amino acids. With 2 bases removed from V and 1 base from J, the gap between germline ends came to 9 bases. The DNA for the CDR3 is TGTGCCAGCAGTTTAGTGCAGGGGTCCTACGAGCAGTACTTC. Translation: CASSLVQGSYEQYF.

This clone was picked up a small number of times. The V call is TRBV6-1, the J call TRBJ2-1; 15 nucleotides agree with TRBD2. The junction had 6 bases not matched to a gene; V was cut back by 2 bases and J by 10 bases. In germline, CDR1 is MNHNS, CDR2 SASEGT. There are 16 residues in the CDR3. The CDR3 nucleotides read TGTGCCAGCAGTGAATTGAAGGGACTAGCGGGGGGCGAGCAGTTCTTC. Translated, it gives CASSELKGLAGGEQFF.

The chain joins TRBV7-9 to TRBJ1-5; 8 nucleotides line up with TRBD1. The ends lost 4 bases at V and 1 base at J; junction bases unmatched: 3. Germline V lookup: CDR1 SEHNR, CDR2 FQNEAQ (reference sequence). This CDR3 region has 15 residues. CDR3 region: CASSSDRESNQPQHF. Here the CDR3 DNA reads TGTGCCAGCAGCTCGGACAGGGAAAGCAATCAGCCCCAGCATTTT.

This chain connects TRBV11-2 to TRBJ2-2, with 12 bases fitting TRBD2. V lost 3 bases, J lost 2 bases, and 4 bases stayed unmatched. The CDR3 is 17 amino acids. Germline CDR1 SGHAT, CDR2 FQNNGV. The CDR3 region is CASSFGLAGINTGELFF. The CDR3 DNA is TGTGCCAGCAGCTTTGGACTAGCGGGAATCAACACCGGGGAGCTGTTTTTT.

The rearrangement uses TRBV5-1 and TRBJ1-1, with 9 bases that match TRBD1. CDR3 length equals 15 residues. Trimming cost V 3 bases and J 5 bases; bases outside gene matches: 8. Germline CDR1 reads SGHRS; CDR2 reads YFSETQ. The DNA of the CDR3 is TGCGCCAGCAGCTCGGGGGGACAGGGATGGACTGAAGCTTTCTTT. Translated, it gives CASSSGGQGWTEAFF.

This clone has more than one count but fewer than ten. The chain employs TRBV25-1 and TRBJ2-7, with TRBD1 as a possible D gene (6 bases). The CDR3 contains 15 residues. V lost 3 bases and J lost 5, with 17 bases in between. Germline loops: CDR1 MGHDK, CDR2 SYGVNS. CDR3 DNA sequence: TGTGCCAGCAGTGATAGGGTAACAGGGACCGACGAGCAGTACTTC. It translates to CASSDRVTGTDEQYF.

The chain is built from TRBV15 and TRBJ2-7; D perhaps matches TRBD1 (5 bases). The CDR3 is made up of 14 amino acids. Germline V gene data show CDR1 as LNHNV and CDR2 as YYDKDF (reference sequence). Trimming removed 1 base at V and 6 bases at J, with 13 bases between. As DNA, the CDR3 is TGTGCCACCAGCAGAGGAGCAGGGTGCTGCGAGCAGTACTTC. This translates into CATSRGAGCCEQYF.

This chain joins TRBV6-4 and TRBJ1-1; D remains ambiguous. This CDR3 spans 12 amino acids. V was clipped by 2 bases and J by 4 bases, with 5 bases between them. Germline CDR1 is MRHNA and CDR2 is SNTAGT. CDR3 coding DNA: TGTGCCAGCAGTGACGGCATCACTGAAGCTTTCTTT. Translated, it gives CASSDGITEAFF.

CDR3: CASSLGGPTQETQYF. In DNA form, the CDR3 reads TGTGCCAGCAGCTTGGGAGGACCTACCCAAGAGACCCAGTACTTC. The chain employs TRBV7-6 and TRBJ2-5; possible D gene TRBD2, 6 bases. Germline V CDR1 and CDR2: SGHVS, FNYEAQ. The CDR3 sequence is 15 residues long. V was clipped by 3 bases and J by 1 base, with 12 bases between them.

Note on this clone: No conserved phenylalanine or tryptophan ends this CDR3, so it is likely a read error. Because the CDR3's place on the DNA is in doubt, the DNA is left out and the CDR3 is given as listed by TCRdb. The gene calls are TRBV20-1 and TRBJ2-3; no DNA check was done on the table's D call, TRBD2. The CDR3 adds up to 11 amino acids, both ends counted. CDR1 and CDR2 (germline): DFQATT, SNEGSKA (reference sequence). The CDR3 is CSARASGGPAV.